The present T cell receptor (beta chain) was sequenced within a study of T cell repertoires in aging, cancer and after chemotherapy (dated by TCRdb to the late 2010s). For context, the study as a whole: Donors were distributed across six age groups ranging from 30 or younger to 70 or older, with at least three individuals included per group. Healthy donor control TCR repertoires were recorded over several months to years and showed clear clonal overlap across re-sampling. The full dataset contained about 10 million TCR reads. To look at immunoaging and at how T cells reconstitute after chemotherapy, the study profiled TCR beta repertoires in peripheral blood from both healthy donors and cancer patients. A cohort of over 200 cancer patients (94 with hematological and 124 with solid cancers) was assembled, and approximately 95 healthy donors were included as a reference group.

Rearranged TRB sequences spanning V, D and J segments were amplified in a multiplex touch-down PCR with a mixed TRB-A/B primer pool. Two consecutive PCR reactions with Phusion HS II polymerase added Illumina adapters and sample indices to the amplicons. After gel purification with the NucleoSpin Gel and PCR Clean-up kit, the amplicons were checked using Qubit and an Agilent 2100 Bioanalyzer. Sequencing of libraries was carried out on an Illumina MiSeq in 600-cycle, single-indexed, paired-end runs. The authors' pipeline ran thus. TRB sequences were processed with MiXCR versions 2.12 and 3.0.5. A clone was defined as each unique CDR3 nucleotide sequence, and only productive sequences supported by at least two reads were kept. Repertoire metrics included Shannon diversity, evenness, clonality (one minus evenness), and alpha-parameterized diversity profiles from alpha 0 to 5. Generation probabilities of clones in paired pre- and post-chemotherapy samples were computed with the IGoR algorithm. TCRdb itself trimmed the public reads at Q25 with fastp, ran MiXCR and retained productive beta chains. Each CDR3 protein gets just one entry, which takes the most common genes and DNA from the rows behind it. Clone size and V and J calls follow TCRdb, not the original study. A total of several thousand distinct CDR3 sequences appear in this sample, 25% to 35% of them only once. The ten largest clones add up to over 45% of the sample.

Note on this clonotype: This receptor's antigen is unknown. No base qualities exist here, and no much larger clone lies one base off it.

TCR beta rearrangements were amplified from genomic DNA isolated from peripheral blood, not from sorted cells or RNA. Study-wide findings and limitations: It was noted by the authors that conclusions about immunological memory after chemotherapy cannot be drawn from the repertoire data. Declining TCR diversity with age in healthy donors was mainly explained by loss of richness; in cancer patients, loss of evenness also contributed. Compared with age-matched healthy donors, untreated patients with either hematological or solid cancers had significantly lower TCR diversity in the blood along with higher clonality. In both cancer cohorts, median generation probability rose over the chemotherapy interval, which suggests that the repertoire was reconstituted through rebound thymic output.

The clonotype comes from a human donor in good health. The sample consisted of blood.

At the DNA level, the sequence is TGTGCCAGCAGTCCAAGGACAGCTCCGAACACCGGGGAGCTGTTTTTT. Its product reads: CASSPRTAPNTGELFF. The chain employs TRBV5-6 and TRBJ2-2; TRBD1 is a possible D gene, resting on 6 matching bases. Cut back by 5 bases and 0 bases, the V and J ends lie 14 bases apart. CDR3 length: 16 amino acids, cysteine to phenylalanine. Just CDR3 DNA is preserved here, 48 bases in frame from base 1. Based on the germline V gene, the CDR1 and CDR2 sequences are SGHDT and YYEEEE.